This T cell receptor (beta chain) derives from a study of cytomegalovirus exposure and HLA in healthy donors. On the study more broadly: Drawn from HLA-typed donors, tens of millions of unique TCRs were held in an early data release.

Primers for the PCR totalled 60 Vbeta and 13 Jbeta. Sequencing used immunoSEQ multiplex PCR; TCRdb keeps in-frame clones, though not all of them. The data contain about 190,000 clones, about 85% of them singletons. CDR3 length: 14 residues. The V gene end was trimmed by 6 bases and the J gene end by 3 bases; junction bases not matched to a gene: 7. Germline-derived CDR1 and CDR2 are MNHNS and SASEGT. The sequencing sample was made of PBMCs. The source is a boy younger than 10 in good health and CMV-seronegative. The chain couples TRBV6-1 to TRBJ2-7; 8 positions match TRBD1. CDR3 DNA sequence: TGTGCCAGCAGGGACAGGGCGGAACTCTACGAGCAGTACTTC. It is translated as CASRDRAELYEQYF.